These 11 T cell receptor beta chains were all obtained from the same sample, sequenced in a study of cytomegalovirus exposure and HLA in healthy donors. Profiled with immunoSEQ multiplex PCR; TCRdb holds only in-frame clones, not every one. Of 70,000 to 80,000 clones detected, around 94% appear once; the ten largest clones hold under 4%. The sequenced material came from PBMCs. These receptors were collected from a woman aged 18 to 35 in good health and CMV-seropositive.

J is TRBJ2-7 and V is TRBV28; 10 nucleotides match TRBD2. This CDR3 is built from 15 residues. V gave up 4 bases and J gave up 4 bases; unmatched junction bases: 7. Germline V gene sequence: CDR1 MDHEN, CDR2 SYDVKM. The CDR3 coding sequence is TGTGCCAGCAGTTCAGCGGGAGGGGTGGTATACGAGCAGTACTTC. Encoded protein: CASSSAGGVVYEQYF.

The chain recombines TRBV19 with TRBJ1-3; D unresolved. This CDR3 has 15 residues. Germline values: CDR1 LNHDA, CDR2 SQIVND (reference sequence). Trimming took 5 bases from V and 1 from J, leaving 12 bases between them. CDR3 amino acids: CASSVRLRSGNTIYF. As DNA, the CDR3 is TGTGCCAGTAGTGTCAGGCTGCGATCTGGAAACACCATATATTTT.

The V gene is TRBV18, the J gene TRBJ1-3; D may be TRBD1 (6 bases). Trimming removed 2 bases at V and 0 bases at J, with 20 bases between. CDR3 length: 19 amino acids. Germline loops: CDR1 KGHSH, CDR2 LQKENI. The CDR3 here is CASSPRNKQGGSSGNTIYF. The DNA for the CDR3 is TGTGCCAGCTCACCAAGAAATAAACAGGGAGGGTCCTCTGGAAACACCATATATTTT.

The chain recombines TRBV27 with TRBJ2-1, with D maybe TRBD1 (6 bases). CDR1 and CDR2 from the germline V gene are MNHEY and SMNVEV (reference sequence). V lost 3 bases, J lost 9 bases, and 18 bases lay in between. This CDR3 contains 15 residues. Here the CDR3 DNA reads TGTGCCAGCAGTTTCAGGGGCAGGAGTGGGAGTGAGCAGTTCTTC. Encoded protein: CASSFRGRSGSEQFF.

The table lists this clone with a count of one. The chain recombines TRBV9 with TRBJ1-2; D is uncertain. The CDR3 extends over 13 amino acids. Trimming removed 4 bases from V and 5 bases from J, with 12 bases in between. The germline gives CDR1 SGDLS, CDR2 YYNGEE. CDR3 residues: CASSSGVQYGYTF. CDR3 nucleotide sequence: TGTGCCAGCAGCTCCGGAGTCCAGTATGGCTACACCTTC. The whole variable domain, remainder taken from reference TRBV9 and TRBJ1-2, is DSGVTQTPKHLITATGQRVTLRCSPRSGDLSVYWYQQSLDQGLQFLIQYYNGEERAKGNILERFSAQQFPDLHSELNLSSLELGDSALYFCASSSGVQYGYTFGSGTRLTVV.

The table lists this clone with a count of one. The chain links TRBV19 to TRBJ1-5; 9 bases are a match to TRBD1. Germline V CDR1 and CDR2: LNHDA, SQIVND (reference sequence). The CDR3 is made up of 16 amino acids. V was pared by 7 bases and J by 4 bases, with 11 bases of the junction left unmatched. The CDR3 region is CASTPSGTGPNQPQHF. The CDR3 nucleotides are TGTGCCAGTACCCCCTCGGGGACAGGGCCTAATCAGCCCCAGCATTTT.

This sequence joins TRBV27 and TRBJ2-2; D is unclear. Germline assignment: CDR1 MNHEY and CDR2 SMNVEV (reference sequence). V lost 5 bases, J lost 4 bases, and 8 bases lay in between. This CDR3 contains 13 residues. CDR3 in amino acids: CASSSLVTGELFF. Written as DNA, the CDR3 is TGTGCCAGCAGTAGCCTCGTCACCGGGGAGCTGTTTTTT.

The chain links TRBV7-2 to TRBJ1-5, with a possible D match to TRBD1 (6 bases). The CDR3 sequence is 15 residues long. Trimming took 1 base from V and 7 from J, leaving 14 bases between them. Germline assignment: CDR1 SGHTA and CDR2 FQGNSA. The CDR3 region has the DNA TGTGCCAGCAGCTTAGAGAGGCGGGGGCGGCAGCCCCAGCATTTT. As protein: CASSLERRGRQPQHF.

This rearrangement joins TRBV7-9 to TRBJ2-7; the match to TRBD1 covers 9 bases. CDR3 length: 16 amino acids. With V trimmed by 4 bases and J by 4 bases, 11 bases remained unmatched. CDR1 is SEHNR, CDR2 FQNEAQ, per germline (reference sequence). The DNA for the CDR3 is TGTGCCAGCAGCTCCCAAAACGGGACAGGGTCGTACGAGCAGTACTTC. This sequence encodes CASSSQNGTGSYEQYF.

The chain combines TRBV19 with TRBJ1-6; the match to TRBD1 covers 9 bases. The V gene's germline CDR1 is LNHDA and CDR2 SQIVND (reference sequence). The CDR3 is 17 residues long. The junction had 15 bases not matched to a gene; V was cut back by 5 bases and J by 10 bases. This CDR3 reads CASSHRGRGSVTSPLHF. Written as DNA, the CDR3 is TGTGCCAGTAGTCACAGGGGGCGAGGGAGCGTAACCTCACCCCTCCACTTT.

The chain links TRBV19 to TRBJ1-2, with 10 bases fitting TRBD1. Germline CDR1 reads LNHDA; CDR2 reads SQIVND (reference sequence). V shed 5 bases, J shed 4 bases, and the junction held 7 bases outside the gene matches. There are 15 residues in the CDR3. The CDR3 protein is CASSSDRGRAYGYTF. The CDR3 nucleotides are TGTGCCAGTAGTTCAGACAGGGGGCGCGCCTATGGCTACACCTTC.